These 26 T cell receptor beta chains share one sample of origin, sequenced in a study of T cell responses to AZD1222 COVID-19 vaccine. Profiling relied on immunoSEQ multiplex PCR, and the TCRdb table lists in-frame clones only, not all of them. The sample shows approximately 150,000 clones, 80% to 90% of them seen only once. The input for sequencing was peripheral blood, taken 28 days after the second dose of the MenACWY control vaccine. The receptor source for this set is an adult who received the MenACWY meningococcal vaccine as a control.

As regards this clone: An end of the junction does not agree with germline; a read error may underlie this. The CDR3 region has the DNA TGCAGCGTTGAAGTTGACGGCAACTTC. Translating gives CSVEVDGNF. This chain connects TRBV29-1 to TRBJ2-5, with D hard to call. The CDR3 has 9 residues. Germline V gene data show CDR1 as SQVTM and CDR2 as ANQGSEA.

This chain joins TRBV28 and TRBJ1-1; no firm D call. Trimming stripped 5 bases from V and 0 bases from J, with 10 bases between. The length of the CDR3 is 14 residues. Germline lookup yields CDR1 MDHEN and CDR2 SYDVKM. For the CDR3, the DNA is TGTGCCAGCAGTCCATTGTCCCTGAACACTGAAGCTTTCTTT. Translated, it gives CASSPLSLNTEAFF.

The CDR3 sequence is CASSPTGTGGGSYGYTF. The CDR3 coding sequence is TGTGCCAGCAGTCCGACCGGGACAGGGGGCGGTTCTTATGGCTACACCTTC. The rearrangement links TRBV6-6 to TRBJ1-2; TRBD1 aligns across 12 bases. Germline-derived CDR1 and CDR2 are MNHNY and SVGAGI (reference sequence). The CDR3 is made up of 17 amino acids. The V gene end was trimmed by 5 bases and the J gene end by 5 bases; junction bases not matched to a gene: 12.

The chain links TRBV28 to TRBJ1-2; no firm D call. The V gene lost 5 bases and the J gene lost 5 bases, with 18 bases spanning the gap. The CDR3 contains 15 residues. The germline V gene has CDR1 MDHEN and CDR2 SYDVKM. In DNA, the CDR3 is TGTGCCAGCAGTCTAAATGGGTTGGCCCGTTATGGCTACACCTTC. Amino acid sequence: CASSLNGLARYGYTF.

The rearrangement joins TRBV21-1 to TRBJ2-5. TRBV21-1 is given as a pseudogene. The CDR3 consists of 14 residues. The CDR3 here is CASSKDKILETQYF. DNA for the CDR3: TGTGCCAGCAGCAAAGATAAGATCCTAGAGACCCAGTACTTC.

The CDR3 nucleotides read TGTGCCAGCAGCTTATTCGGACAGGGAGATGGCTACACCTTC. It codes for CASSLFGQGDGYTF. The J gene is TRBJ1-2, the V gene TRBV7-3; 8 nucleotides agree with TRBD1. V lost 2 bases and J lost 6; bases outside the gene matches: 5. Germline V CDR1 and CDR2: SGHTA, FQGTGA. The CDR3 runs 14 residues.

The chain has TRBV7-9 and TRBJ1-5, with D hard to call. Germline loops: CDR1 SEHNR, CDR2 FQNEAQ (reference sequence). The CDR3 loop spans 14 amino acids. The V end was cut by 3 bases, the J end by 5 bases, with 11 bases between. The CDR3 region has the DNA TGTGCCAGCAGCTTTTACGCGGAGGATCAGCCCCAGCATTTT. It is translated as CASSFYAEDQPQHF.

The CDR3 bases are TGCAGTGCTAGCGGGAGGGAGACCCAGTACTTC. Translation gives CSASGRETQYF. The V call is TRBV20-1, the J call TRBJ2-5; TRBD2 matches at 7 bases. Germline V gene lookup returns CDR1 DFQATT and CDR2 SNEGSKA (reference sequence). The CDR3 loop spans 11 amino acids. J lost 5 bases, V lost 3 bases, and 0 bases had no gene match.

The chain joins TRBV3-1 (or the pseudogene TRBV3-2) to TRBJ2-1, with 10 positions matching TRBD1. This CDR3 has 14 amino acids. V dropped 6 bases and J dropped 12; count of bases not matched to a gene: 11. Looked up from germline, CDR1 is LGHDT and CDR2 is YNNKEL (reference sequence). CDR3 region: CASSPGTGVRAQFF. The CDR3 region has the DNA TGTGCCAGCAGTCCCGGGACAGGGGTTAGGGCGCAGTTCTTC.

The rearrangement joins TRBV5-4 to TRBJ1-5; TRBD1 might be the D (6 bases). Between the trimmed V and J ends, which lost 0 bases and 2 bases, there was a span of 12 bases. The germline CDR1 and CDR2 sequences are SGHNT and YYREEE (reference sequence). CDR3 length equals 16 residues. The CDR3 protein is CASSLGGGVGNQPQHF. The CDR3 coding sequence is TGTGCCAGCAGCTTGGGAGGGGGTGTAGGCAATCAGCCCCAGCATTTT.

The V and J genes are TRBV24-1 and TRBJ2-7; weak D call: TRBD1 (6 bases). There are 13 residues in the CDR3. From germline, CDR1 is KGHDR and CDR2 SFDVKD. V was shortened by 5 bases and J by 3 bases, with 10 bases between the two germline ends. CDR3 sequence (DNA): TGTGCCACCAGTGTGGGGGCCGGCTACGAGCAGTACTTC. This encodes CATSVGAGYEQYF.

J is TRBJ1-1 and V is TRBV6-6; the D is unclear. The CDR3 has 16 amino acids. The germline CDR1 and CDR2 sequences are MNHNY and SVGAGI (reference sequence). Trimming left V 2 bases short and J 1 base short, with 14 bases between. The CDR3 loop reads CASSYLPEGGNTEAFF. The CDR3 bases are TGTGCCAGCAGTTACCTCCCGGAGGGAGGGAACACTGAAGCTTTCTTT.

The chain is built from TRBV27 and TRBJ1-1; the D is unclear. From germline, CDR1 is MNHEY and CDR2 SMNVEV (reference sequence). The CDR3 consists of 15 residues. Trimming took off 0 bases at V and 0 bases at J, with 8 bases between the two ends. CDR3 DNA: TGTGCCAGCAGTTTATCGTGGCAGATGAACACTGAAGCTTTCTTT. Translation gives CASSLSWQMNTEAFF.

The V and J genes are TRBV9 and TRBJ1-5; D unclear. The germline V and J ends were trimmed by 3 bases and 1 base, with 14 bases remaining between them. CDR1 and CDR2 (germline): SGDLS, YYNGEE. The length of the CDR3 is 16 residues. Here the CDR3 DNA reads TGTGCCAGCAGCGGCGGTGGGCCGCTAAGCAATCAGCCCCAGCATTTT. Translation: CASSGGGPLSNQPQHF.

This chain joins TRBV9 and TRBJ2-6; D gene ambiguous. V was shortened by 4 bases and J by 2 bases, with 10 bases between the two germline ends. The germline V gene has CDR1 SGDLS and CDR2 YYNGEE. The CDR3 is 15 residues long. The CDR3 bases are TGTGCCAGCAGCCCCCCGGGCGCTGGGGCCAACGTCCTGACTTTC. It is translated as CASSPPGAGANVLTF.

This rearrangement joins TRBV7-2 to TRBJ1-3, with 9 bases lining up with TRBD1. Germline lookup yields CDR1 SGHTA and CDR2 FQGNSA. CDR3 length: 15 residues. The V gene end was trimmed by 6 bases and the J gene end by 1 base; junction bases not matched to a gene: 4. CDR3 coding DNA: TGTGCCAGCAGGGGACAGGGTTGGTCTGGAAACACCATATATTTT. Translated: CASRGQGWSGNTIYF.

This sequence joins TRBV28 and TRBJ2-5; TRBD2 aligns across 8 bases. The CDR3 covers 16 residues. Germline V lookup: CDR1 MDHEN, CDR2 SYDVKM. V dropped 2 bases and J dropped 5; count of bases not matched to a gene: 10. The CDR3 protein is CASSLSTSGQLETQYF. CDR3 coding DNA: TGTGCCAGCAGTTTAAGTACTAGCGGACAATTGGAGACCCAGTACTTC.

The rearrangement links TRBV30 to TRBJ1-6; D is unresolved. V lost 2 bases to trimming and J lost 10 bases, with 9 bases between them. Germline V gene data show CDR1 as GTSNPN and CDR2 as SVGIG (reference sequence). CDR3 length: 12 residues. This CDR3 is CAWSLRWSPLHF. For the CDR3, the DNA is TGTGCCTGGAGTCTAAGATGGTCACCCCTCCACTTT.

DNA for the CDR3: TGTGCCAGCAGTCGGGGGTGGGGAGATACGCAGTATTTT. Its protein product is CASSRGWGDTQYF. This chain connects TRBV12-3 or TRBV12-4 to TRBJ2-3; D is possibly TRBD2 (6 bases). This CDR3 is built from 13 residues. The V gene lost 5 bases and the J gene lost 5 bases, with 11 bases spanning the gap.

V and J are TRBV9 and TRBJ1-6; no clear D gene. This CDR3 comprises 17 residues. V dropped 1 base and J dropped 0 bases, with 11 bases sitting between them. Germline loops: CDR1 SGDLS, CDR2 YYNGEE. The chain's CDR3 is CASSVREGSSYNSPLHF. DNA of the CDR3: TGTGCCAGCAGCGTAAGGGAGGGAAGCTCCTATAATTCACCCCTCCACTTT.

The chain links TRBV30 to TRBJ2-7; D is unclear. The V gene's germline CDR1 is GTSNPN and CDR2 SVGIG (reference sequence). The ends were cut back, 2 bases at V and 5 bases at J, with 13 bases in the middle. The CDR3 covers 13 residues. The CDR3 sequence: CAWSLLLKDEQYF. CDR3 bases: TGTGCCTGGAGTCTGCTCCTAAAGGACGAGCAGTACTTC. Using reference TRBV30 and TRBJ2-7 for the parts outside the CDR3, the full variable domain is SQTIHQWPATLVQPVGSPLSLECTVEGTSNPNLYWYRQAAGRGLQLLFYSVGIGQISSEVPQNLSASRPQDRQFILSSKKLLLSDSGFYLCAWSLLLKDEQYFGPGTRLTVT.

This chain uses TRBV25-1 with TRBJ1-4; TRBD1 might be the D (6 bases). CDR1 and CDR2 from the germline V gene are MGHDK and SYGVNS. V was shortened by 2 bases and J by 7 bases, with 17 bases between the two germline ends. The CDR3 has 16 amino acids. The CDR3 loop is CASSEGLGRGSEKLFF. CDR3 sequence (DNA): TGTGCCAGCAGTGAAGGTTTGGGCAGGGGTAGTGAAAAACTGTTTTTT.

V and J are TRBV5-1 and TRBJ1-2; tentative D call: TRBD1 (5 bases). Trimming removed 1 base at V and 3 bases at J, with 7 bases between. This CDR3 is 13 amino acids long. Per the germline V gene, CDR1 is SGHRS and CDR2 is YFSETQ. CDR3 amino acids: CASSLSGYYGYTF. In DNA, the CDR3 is TGCGCCAGCAGCTTGTCAGGGTACTATGGCTACACCTTC.

CDR3 residues: CASSGLAGGTAKNIQYF. DNA for the CDR3: TGTGCCAGCAGTGGACTAGCGGGAGGAACGGCCAAAAACATTCAGTACTTC. This rearrangement joins TRBV6-2 or TRBV6-3 to TRBJ2-4; 14 bases align to TRBD2. The germline V gene has CDR1 MNHEY and CDR2 SVGEGT. J gave up 1 base and V 5 bases, and 4 bases lay outside the gene matches. The CDR3 consists of 17 residues.

The J gene is TRBJ1-4, the V gene TRBV10-1, with unresolved D. The CDR3 has 14 residues. CDR1 WNHNN and CDR2 SYGVQD come from the germline V gene (reference sequence). V was shortened by 2 bases and J by 3 bases, with 7 bases between the two germline ends. CDR3: CASSEGKANEKLFF. The CDR3 DNA sequence: TGCGCCAGCAGTGAGGGCAAGGCTAATGAAAAACTGTTTTTT.

The gene calls are TRBV30 and TRBJ2-2; D assignment may be TRBD1 or TRBD2 (5 bases each). The germline V and J ends were trimmed by 3 bases and 2 bases, with 10 bases remaining between them. CDR3 length equals 14 residues. CDR1 is GTSNPN and CDR2 is SVGIG in the germline V gene (reference sequence). This CDR3 is CAWSTGHNTGELFF. The CDR3 DNA reads as TGTGCCTGGAGCACGGGGCACAACACCGGGGAGCTGTTTTTT. Full variable domain (rest looked up from reference TRBV30 and TRBJ2-2): SQTIHQWPATLVQPVGSPLSLECTVEGTSNPNLYWYRQAAGRGLQLLFYSVGIGQISSEVPQNLSASRPQDRQFILSSKKLLLSDSGFYLCAWSTGHNTGELFFGEGSRLTVL.